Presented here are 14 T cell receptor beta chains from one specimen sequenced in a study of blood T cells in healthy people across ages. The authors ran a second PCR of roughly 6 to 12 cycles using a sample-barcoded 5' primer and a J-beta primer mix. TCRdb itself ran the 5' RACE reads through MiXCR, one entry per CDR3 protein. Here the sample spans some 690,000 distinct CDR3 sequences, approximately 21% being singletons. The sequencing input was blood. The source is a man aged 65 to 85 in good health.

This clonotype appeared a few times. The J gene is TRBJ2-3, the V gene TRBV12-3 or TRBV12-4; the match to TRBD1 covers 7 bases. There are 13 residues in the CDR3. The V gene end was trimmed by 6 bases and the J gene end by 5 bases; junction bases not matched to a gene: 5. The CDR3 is CASRRQGRDTQYF. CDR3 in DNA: TGTGCCAGCAGGAGACAGGGAAGAGATACGCAGTATTTT.

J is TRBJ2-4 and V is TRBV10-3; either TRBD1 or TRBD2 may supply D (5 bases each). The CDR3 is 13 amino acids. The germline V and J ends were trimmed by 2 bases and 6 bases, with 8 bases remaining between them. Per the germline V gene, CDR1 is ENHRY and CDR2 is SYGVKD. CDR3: CAISEGTVNIQYF. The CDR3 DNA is TGTGCCATCAGTGAGGGGACGGTAAACATTCAGTACTTC.

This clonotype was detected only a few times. CDR3 coding DNA: TGCGCCAGCAGCTTGGATTCCCCTACCAGGGAAAAACTGTTTTTT. Its protein product is CASSLDSPTREKLFF. The J gene is TRBJ1-4, the V gene TRBV5-1; D gene ambiguous. Between the trimmed V and J ends, which lost 0 bases and 8 bases, there was a span of 14 bases. Germline CDR1 SGHRS, CDR2 YFSETQ. The CDR3 has 15 amino acids.

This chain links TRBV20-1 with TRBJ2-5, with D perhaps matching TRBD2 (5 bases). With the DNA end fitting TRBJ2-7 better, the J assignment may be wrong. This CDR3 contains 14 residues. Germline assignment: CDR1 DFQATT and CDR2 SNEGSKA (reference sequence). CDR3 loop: CSARDPRGNYEQYF. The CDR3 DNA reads TGCAGTGCTAGAGACCCTCGGGGAAACTACGAGCAGTACTTC.

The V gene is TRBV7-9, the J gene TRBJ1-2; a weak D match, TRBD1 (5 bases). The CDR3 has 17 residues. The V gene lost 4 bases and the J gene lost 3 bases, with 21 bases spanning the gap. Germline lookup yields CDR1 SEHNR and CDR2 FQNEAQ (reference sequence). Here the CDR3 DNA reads TGTGCCAGCAGCTCCTGGGACGGGAAAACGGTTGACTATGGCTACACCTTC. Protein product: CASSSWDGKTVDYGYTF.

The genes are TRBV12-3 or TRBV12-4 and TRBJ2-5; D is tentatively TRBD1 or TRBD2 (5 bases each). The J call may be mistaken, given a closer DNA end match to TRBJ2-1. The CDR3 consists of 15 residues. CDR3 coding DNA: TGTGCCAGCAGCCCTGAGGGGCCTACCTACAATGAGCAGTTCTTC. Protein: CASSPEGPTYNEQFF.

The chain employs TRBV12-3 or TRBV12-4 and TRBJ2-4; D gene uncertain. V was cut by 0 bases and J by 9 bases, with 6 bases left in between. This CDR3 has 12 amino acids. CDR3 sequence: CASSLARTIQYF. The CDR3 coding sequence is TGTGCCAGCAGTTTAGCCCGAACCATTCAGTACTTC.

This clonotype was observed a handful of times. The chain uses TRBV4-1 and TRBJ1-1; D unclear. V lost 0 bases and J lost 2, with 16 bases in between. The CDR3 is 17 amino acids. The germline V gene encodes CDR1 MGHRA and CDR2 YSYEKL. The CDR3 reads CASSQEWAGNRNTEAFF. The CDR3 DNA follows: TGCGCCAGCAGCCAAGAGTGGGCCGGGAATCGTAACACTGAAGCTTTCTTT.

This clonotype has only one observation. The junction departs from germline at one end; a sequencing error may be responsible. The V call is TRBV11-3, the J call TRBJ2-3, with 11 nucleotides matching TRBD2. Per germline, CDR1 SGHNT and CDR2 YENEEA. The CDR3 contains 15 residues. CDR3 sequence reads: CASSLSGGVTDTQSF. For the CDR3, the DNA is TGTGCCAGCAGCCTTAGCGGGGGGGTGACAGATACGCAGTCTTTT.

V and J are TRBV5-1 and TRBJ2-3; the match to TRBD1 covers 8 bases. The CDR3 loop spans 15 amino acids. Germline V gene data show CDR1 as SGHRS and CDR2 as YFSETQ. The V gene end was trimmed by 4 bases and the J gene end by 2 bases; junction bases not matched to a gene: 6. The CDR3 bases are TGCGCCAGCAGCAAGACAGGGGACAACACAGATACGCAGTATTTT. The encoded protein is CASSKTGDNTDTQYF.

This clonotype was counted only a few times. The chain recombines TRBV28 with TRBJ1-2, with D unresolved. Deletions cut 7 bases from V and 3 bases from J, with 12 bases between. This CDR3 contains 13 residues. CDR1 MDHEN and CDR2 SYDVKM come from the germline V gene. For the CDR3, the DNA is TGTGCCAGCAATGGAGCCCTTTACTATGGCTACACCTTC. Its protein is CASNGALYYGYTF.

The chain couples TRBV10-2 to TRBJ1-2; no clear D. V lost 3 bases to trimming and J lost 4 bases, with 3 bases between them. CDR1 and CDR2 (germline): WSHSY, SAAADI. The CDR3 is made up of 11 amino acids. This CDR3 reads CASSDTYGYTF. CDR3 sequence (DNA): TGCGCCAGCAGTGACACCTATGGCTACACCTTC.

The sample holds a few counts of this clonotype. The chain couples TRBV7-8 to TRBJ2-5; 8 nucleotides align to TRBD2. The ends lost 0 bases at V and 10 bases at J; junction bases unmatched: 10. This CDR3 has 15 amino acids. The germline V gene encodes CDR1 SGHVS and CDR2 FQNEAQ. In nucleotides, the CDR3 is TGTGCCAGCAGCTTAGCTAGCGGGGCACTTGAGGGCCAGTACTTC. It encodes CASSLASGALEGQYF.

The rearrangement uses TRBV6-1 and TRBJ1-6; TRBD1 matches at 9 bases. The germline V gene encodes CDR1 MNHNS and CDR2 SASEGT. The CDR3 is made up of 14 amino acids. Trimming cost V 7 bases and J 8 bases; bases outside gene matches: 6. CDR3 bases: TGTGCCAGCACTCGTAGGGACAGGGATTCACCCCTCCACTTT. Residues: CASTRRDRDSPLHF.